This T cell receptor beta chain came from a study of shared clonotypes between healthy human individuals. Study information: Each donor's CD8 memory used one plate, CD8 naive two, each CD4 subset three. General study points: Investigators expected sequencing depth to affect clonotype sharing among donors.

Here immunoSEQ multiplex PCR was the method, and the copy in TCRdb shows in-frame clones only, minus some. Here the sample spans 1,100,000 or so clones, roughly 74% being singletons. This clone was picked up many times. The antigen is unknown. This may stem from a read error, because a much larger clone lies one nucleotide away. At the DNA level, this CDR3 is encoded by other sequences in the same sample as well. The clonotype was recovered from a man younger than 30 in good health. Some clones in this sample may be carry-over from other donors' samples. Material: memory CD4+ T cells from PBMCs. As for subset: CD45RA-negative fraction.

The CDR3 DNA follows: TGTGCCAGCAGCTTAAGGGGGAACACTGAAGCTTTCTTT. It encodes CASSLRGNTEAFF. The rearrangement joins TRBV7-3 to TRBJ1-1; no firm D call. CDR1 is SGHTA, CDR2 FQGTGA, per germline. The CDR3 is 13 residues long. The V gene lost 1 base and the J gene lost 1 base, with 4 bases spanning the gap.